This T cell receptor beta chain was recovered during a study of cytomegalovirus exposure and HLA in healthy donors. Background on the study: Most donors, 81% of a few hundred genotyped, fell in the Caucasian-associated ancestry cluster. Study-level points and caveats: Roughly uniform sequencing depth across donors was assumed, possibly incorrectly.

In nominal health when sampled, donors likely had unrecorded immune exposures nonetheless. Regarding this clone: No antigen is known for it.

V lost 8 bases to trimming and J lost 5 bases; unmatched junction nucleotides: 13. The CDR3 totals 16 residues. The germline V gene has CDR1 ENHRY and CDR2 SYGVKD. The PCR had 60 Vbeta and 13 Jbeta primers. TCRdb's table, derived via immunoSEQ multiplex PCR, lists solely in-frame clones and lacks some. The sample lists approximately 88,000 clones; around 81% were seen once. This rearrangement joins TRBV10-3 to TRBJ2-2; 8 bases line up with TRBD2. This TCR was recovered from a man in his late teens or twenties in good health and CMV-seronegative. The sequencing input was PBMCs. The CDR3 coding sequence is TGTGCCATCGCGGGACGGGGGGGGCAATATACCGGGGAGCTGTTTTTT. It is translated as CAIAGRGGQYTGELFF.